The rows below give T cell receptor beta chains drawn from one sample of a study of T cell responses to AZD1222 COVID-19 vaccine. Measured with immunoSEQ multiplex PCR; TCRdb has only the in-frame clones, and not every one. Of about 86,000 clones detected, 88% appear once; the ten largest clones hold 9.5% to 13%. The sample consisted of peripheral blood, taken 28 days after the second AZD1222 dose. All receptors derive from an adult who received the AZD1222 COVID-19 vaccine. CDR3s include the opening cysteine and the closing phenylalanine or tryptophan. The D gene is left open where the match is weak. Clone size is not always given. Where it is, it says once, few, many or a class for expanded clones.

>TRBV30|-|TRBD2|TRBJ2-1
TGTGCCTGGAGTCGGGGGGGGAATGAGCAGTTCTTC
CAWSRGGNEQFF
>TRBV5-4|-|-|TRBJ2-5
TGTGCCAGCAGCTTGCCCCAGCGAGGAGCCCAAGAGACCCAGTACTTC
CASSLPQRGAQETQYF
>TRBV30|-|TRBD2|TRBJ2-1
TGTGCCTGGAGTGCCCGGGGAGCGGGACTCTACAATGAGCAGTTCTTC
CAWSARGAGLYNEQFF
>TRBV3-1/TRBV3-2|-|-|TRBJ2-7
TGTGCCAGCAGCCACCTAGGGGTTCCCGAGCAGTACTTC
CASSHLGVPEQYF
>TRBV2|-|TRBD1|TRBJ2-2
TGTGCCAGCAGTGCTTCGACAGGGGCGGTCGGGGAGCTGTTTTTT
CASSASTGAVGELFF
>TRBV28|-|-|TRBJ1-1
TGTGCCAGCAGACTCATGGACAGAGTGAACACTGAAGCTTTCTTT
CASRLMDRVNTEAFF
>TRBV10-3|-|-|TRBJ1-6
TGTGCCATCGGAGGTGGGGGAAGGAATTCACCCCTCCACTTT
CAIGGGGRNSPLHF
>TRBV29-1|-|-|TRBJ1-2
TGCAGCGTTGAAGATCTAGGTGGGGGCTACACCTTC
CSVEDLGGGYTF
>TRBV29-1|-|-|TRBJ1-5
TGCAGCGTTCCACAGGGTCCCAATCAGCCCCAGCATTTT
CSVPQGPNQPQHF
>TRBV29-1|-|-|TRBJ2-2
TGCAGCGTTCGCCCAGGGCCGAGAAACACCGGGGAGCTGTTTTTT
CSVRPGPRNTGELFF
>TRBV10-3|medium-sized|TRBD1|TRBJ2-3
TGTGCCATCAGCCTAACCGAGGACAGGGCCACCACCATCCTAACAGATACGCAGTATTTT
CAISLTEDRATTILTDTQYF
>TRBV6-1|-|TRBD1|TRBJ2-7
TGTGCCAGCAGTGACCCCCGGGACAGGGTCATTTACGAGCAGTACTTC
CASSDPRDRVIYEQYF
>TRBV5-1|-|TRBD2|TRBJ2-7
TGCGCCAGCAGCCTCGATCTTCCCGGGACTAGCGGGAGATACGAGCAGTACTTC
CASSLDLPGTSGRYEQYF
>TRBV7-2|-|TRBD1|TRBJ1-1
TGTGCCAGCAGCTTACAGGGGGCAGTTTCTGAAGCTTTCTTT
CASSLQGAVSEAFF
>TRBV5-8|-|-|TRBJ1-1
TGTGCCAGCAGGGGTGGGTGGAACACTGAAGCTTTCTTT
CASRGGWNTEAFF
>TRBV6-5|-|-|TRBJ1-2
TGTGCCAGCAGGGGGGGCTCCTCCTATGGCTACACCTTC
CASRGGSSYGYTF
>TRBV7-3|-|-|TRBJ2-3
TGTGCCAGCAGCGAAACAGATACGCAGTATTTT
CASSETDTQYF
>TRBV7-8|-|-|TRBJ2-1
TGTGCCAGCAGCCCACAGCGTGAGCAGTTCTTC
CASSPQREQFF
>TRBV2|-|-|TRBJ1-1
TGTGCCACCGGTGACAGTGACACTGAAGCTTTCTTT
CATGDSDTEAFF
>TRBV5-1|-|TRBD1|TRBJ1-4
TGCGCCAGCAGCTTGGCCGGGACAGCAACTAATGAAAAACTGTTTTTT
CASSLAGTATNEKLFF
>TRBV4-2|-|-|TRBJ1-1
TGTGCCAGCAGCCAAGGGACAAGGGTACAAGCTTTCTTT
CASSQGTRVQAFF
>TRBV5-1|-|-|TRBJ2-3
TGCGCCAGCAGCTTGGAGGGCCTCGGACAGAGCACAGATACGCAGTATTTT
CASSLEGLGQSTDTQYF
>TRBV7-2|-|-|TRBJ2-7
TGTGCCAGCAGCTTAGTGGGTGCGGGGGCGGGCGAGCAGTACTTC
CASSLVGAGAGEQYF
>TRBV5-1|-|TRBD2|TRBJ2-5
TGCGCCAGCAGCAAACGGACTAGCGGGAGGGCCAGCCCTCAAGAGACCCAGTACTTC
CASSKRTSGRASPQETQYF
>TRBV30|-|-|TRBJ1-1
TGTGCCGGCTCGACGGGGCTCCTGAACACTGAAGCTTTCTTT
CAGSTGLLNTEAFF
>TRBV11-3|-|TRBD1|TRBJ2-1
TGTGCCAGCAGCTCTGGACAGGGTAACAATGAGCAGTTCTTC
CASSSGQGNNEQFF
>TRBV4-1|once|TRBD1|TRBJ1-6
TGCGCCAGCAGCCTTAGACAGGGGGCGGATAATTCACCCCTCCACTTT
CASSLRQGADNSPLHF
>TRBV6-4|-|TRBD1|TRBJ1-6
TGTGCCAGCAGTGACTCCACAGGGGATAATTCACCCCTCCACTTT
CASSDSTGDNSPLHF
>TRBV6-5|-|-|TRBJ1-3
TGTGCTACGGGGGAGTTCTTCGGAAACACCATATATTTT
CATGEFFGNTIYF
>TRBV7-2|-|-|TRBJ1-2
TGTGCCAGCAGCTTAGATCTGCAGTATGGCTACACCTTC
CASSLDLQYGYTF
>TRBV5-1|-|TRBD2|TRBJ2-2
TGCGCCAGCAAAACCGGACTAGCCACCGGGGAGCTGTTTTTT
CASKTGLATGELFF
>TRBV5-1|-|-|TRBJ1-2
TGCGCCAGCAGCTTGAATCCGGGGGCCATAGCCAATGGCTACACCTTC
CASSLNPGAIANGYTF
>TRBV19|-|-|TRBJ2-5
TGTGCCAGTAGTATCCGGGGTCTGCAAGAGACCCAGTACTTC
CASSIRGLQETQYF
>TRBV18|once|-|TRBJ1-4
TGTGCCAGCTCACGGCCCTTGGGGGGAGGAAATGAAAAACTGTTTTTT
CASSRPLGGGNEKLFF
>TRBV30|-|TRBD1|TRBJ1-6
TGTGCCTGGAGTGTACCGGGACAGGGGGATTCACCCCTCCACTTT
CAWSVPGQGDSPLHF
>TRBV5-8|-|-|TRBJ1-5
TGTGCCAGCAGATATAGTGGGGTTTTAGGCAGTCAGCCCCAGCATTTT
CASRYSGVLGSQPQHF
>TRBV21-1|-|-|TRBJ2-2
TGTGCCAGCAGCAAATTATATAGCGGGGCCGGGGAGCTGTTTTTT
CASSKLYSGAGELFF
>TRBV6-2/TRBV6-3|-|TRBD2|TRBJ2-7
TGTGCCAGCAGTTTCCTACTAGCGGGCTACGAGCAGTACTTC
CASSFLLAGYEQYF
>TRBV2|-|-|TRBJ2-6
TGTGCCAGCAGTGAACCCGCCTCTGGGGCCAACGTCCTGACTTTC
CASSEPASGANVLTF
>TRBV24-1|-|TRBD1|TRBJ1-2
TGTGCCACCAGTGACGATCAGACAGGGGGGAACTATGGCTACACCTTC
CATSDDQTGGNYGYTF
>TRBV5-1|-|-|TRBJ2-1
TGCGCCAGCAGCTTGGACTCGAGCTCCTACAATGAGCAGTTCTTC
CASSLDSSSYNEQFF
>TRBV10-3|-|-|TRBJ2-1
TGTGCCATCAGTGAGTCGTTGGACTCCCAAGGGAATGAGCAGTTCTTC
CAISESLDSQGNEQFF
>TRBV5-1|-|-|TRBJ1-3
TGCGCCAGCAGCTTACAGGGATCCTCTGGAAACACCATATATTTT
CASSLQGSSGNTIYF
>TRBV19|-|-|TRBJ1-2
TGTGCCAGTACGCGATTTTTGAACTTTCAGGGGGGCTACACCTTC
CASTRFLNFQGGYTF
>TRBV9|-|-|TRBJ2-3
TGTGCCAGCAGCGTAGCTAGGGCTAGGAGTGAGGGATTGCATTTT
CASSVARARSEGLHF
>TRBV28|-|-|TRBJ1-6
TGTGCCAGCAACCTATGGTCGGGGTTAAGTTCACCCCTCCACTTT
CASNLWSGLSSPLHF
>TRBV3-1/TRBV3-2|-|-|TRBJ2-7
TGTGCCAGCAGCCTTCTCAGCTACGAGCAGTACTTC
CASSLLSYEQYF
>TRBV5-5|-|-|TRBJ1-5
TGTGCCAGCACCACAGGACAGCCCAATCAGCCCCAGCATTTT
CASTTGQPNQPQHF